These T cell receptor beta chains were read from a single sample in a study of tumor T cells in aggressive B-cell lymphoma. Profiled with immunoSEQ multiplex PCR; TCRdb holds only in-frame clones, not every one. The sample has around 6,000 clones, nearly 90% seen once. The sample was tumor tissue. These receptors were collected from an adult with diffuse large B cell lymphoma. Some clones in this sample may be carry-over from other donors' samples. Both conserved end residues are part of each CDR3. A D gene is named only where the DNA matches it firmly. For some rows the clone size is stated as once, few or many, or as a class when expanded; others skip it.

d_gene: -; abundance: -; j_gene: TRBJ2-2; v_gene: TRBV9; CDR3nt: TGTGCCAGCAGGGCCGACACCACGAACACCGGGGAGCTGTTTTTT; CDR3aa: CASRADTTNTGELFF
d_gene: -; abundance: -; j_gene: TRBJ1-2; v_gene: TRBV4-1; CDR3nt: TGCGCCAGCAGCCAAGAAGGGAGGCTTCCCAACTATGGCTACACCTTC; CDR3aa: CASSQEGRLPNYGYTF
d_gene: -; abundance: -; j_gene: TRBJ2-5; v_gene: TRBV27; CDR3nt: TGTGCCAGCAGTCCCCTAAGGGAGTACCAAGAGACCCAGTACTTC; CDR3aa: CASSPLREYQETQYF
d_gene: TRBD2; abundance: -; j_gene: TRBJ2-7; v_gene: TRBV27; CDR3nt: TGTGCCAGCAGTTCCGGACTAGCGGGGGGCTGGGAGCAGTACTTC; CDR3aa: CASSSGLAGGWEQYF
d_gene: TRBD2; abundance: few; j_gene: TRBJ2-7; v_gene: TRBV5-6; CDR3nt: TGTGCCAGCAGCTTAGAACTAGCGGGAGGTTACGAGCAGTACTTC; CDR3aa: CASSLELAGGYEQYF
d_gene: TRBD2; abundance: -; j_gene: TRBJ2-7; v_gene: TRBV14; CDR3nt: TGTGCCAGCAGCCAAGAGGGTCCACTAGCGGGATTGTACGAGCAGTACTTC; CDR3aa: CASSQEGPLAGLYEQYF
d_gene: TRBD1; abundance: -; j_gene: TRBJ1-2; v_gene: TRBV18; CDR3nt: TGTGCCAGCTCACCCCAGGGGGCGGTTGGCTATGGCTACACCTTC; CDR3aa: CASSPQGAVGYGYTF
d_gene: TRBD2; abundance: -; j_gene: TRBJ2-2; v_gene: TRBV2; CDR3nt: TGTGCCAGCAGTGATGGAGCCCGACTAGCAGTACGGGGAGCTGTTTTT; CDR3aa: CASSDGARLAVRGAVF
d_gene: -; abundance: -; j_gene: TRBJ1-2; v_gene: TRBV7-6; CDR3nt: TGTGCCAGCAGCCAAGAGGGGGGGGCCGGACACTATGGCTACACCTTC; CDR3aa: CASSQEGGAGHYGYTF
d_gene: TRBD1; abundance: -; j_gene: TRBJ1-1; v_gene: TRBV18; CDR3nt: TGTGCCAGCTCCGCAGGGGGTTATGACACTGAAGCTTTCTTT; CDR3aa: CASSAGGYDTEAFF
d_gene: TRBD1; abundance: -; j_gene: TRBJ1-1; v_gene: TRBV6-5; CDR3nt: TGTGCCAGCAGTTCGGGACAGAGGAAGACTGAAGCTTTCTTT; CDR3aa: CASSSGQRKTEAFF
d_gene: -; abundance: -; j_gene: TRBJ2-1; v_gene: TRBV5-1; CDR3nt: TGCGCCAGCAGACCACAGGCTAGCTCCTACAATGAGCAGTTCTTC; CDR3aa: CASRPQASSYNEQFF
d_gene: -; abundance: -; j_gene: TRBJ1-1; v_gene: TRBV5-5; CDR3nt: TGTGCCAGCAGCTTGGCCGGGGGGGCGGGCACTGAAGCTTTCTTT; CDR3aa: CASSLAGGAGTEAFF
d_gene: TRBD1; abundance: -; j_gene: TRBJ1-1; v_gene: TRBV29-1; CDR3nt: TGCAGCGTAAAGAGACAGGGTAACACTGAAGCTTTCTTT; CDR3aa: CSVKRQGNTEAFF
d_gene: -; abundance: -; j_gene: TRBJ1-2; v_gene: TRBV27; CDR3nt: TGTGCCAGCAGTTTCTCCACAGGGAACTATGGCTACACCTTC; CDR3aa: CASSFSTGNYGYTF
d_gene: TRBD1; abundance: few; j_gene: TRBJ1-2; v_gene: TRBV27; CDR3nt: TGTGCCAGCAGTACCCAGGGGGCCTATGGCTACACCTTC; CDR3aa: CASSTQGAYGYTF
d_gene: -; abundance: -; j_gene: TRBJ1-1; v_gene: TRBV18; CDR3nt: TGTGCCAGCTCACCAGTTCAACAGGGGAACACTGAAGCTTTCTTT; CDR3aa: CASSPVQQGNTEAFF
d_gene: TRBD1; abundance: few; j_gene: TRBJ2-2; v_gene: TRBV25-1; CDR3nt: TGTGCCAGCAGTACCCGCCCCGGACAGGGGAACACCGGGGAGCTGTTTTTT; CDR3aa: CASSTRPGQGNTGELFF
d_gene: TRBD2; abundance: -; j_gene: TRBJ2-1; v_gene: TRBV7-2; CDR3nt: TGTGCCAGCAGCTTCAGGAAACTAGCGGGGGGGGCCTACAATGAGCAGTTCTTC; CDR3aa: CASSFRKLAGGAYNEQFF
d_gene: -; abundance: -; j_gene: TRBJ1-2; v_gene: TRBV29-1; CDR3nt: TGCAGCGTCGCAGGTATTAGCTATGGCTACACCTTC; CDR3aa: CSVAGISYGYTF
d_gene: -; abundance: -; j_gene: TRBJ2-2; v_gene: TRBV9; CDR3nt: TGTGCCAGCTCGGGAGCGAACACCGGGGAGCTGTTTTTT; CDR3aa: CASSGANTGELFF
d_gene: TRBD2; abundance: -; j_gene: TRBJ2-7; v_gene: TRBV11-3; CDR3nt: TGTGCCAGCAGGATCTCGGGGGGCGAGCAGTACTTC; CDR3aa: CASRISGGEQYF
d_gene: -; abundance: -; j_gene: TRBJ2-5; v_gene: TRBV14; CDR3nt: TGTGCCAGCAGCCAAGGGCTCTTCCGGGAGGAGACCCAGTACTTC; CDR3aa: CASSQGLFREETQYF
d_gene: -; abundance: -; j_gene: TRBJ2-1; v_gene: TRBV25-1; CDR3nt: TGTGCCAGCAGGGTCCGGGGGGAGCAGTTCTTC; CDR3aa: CASRVRGEQFF